One sample yielded the 12 T cell receptor beta chains listed below, sequenced in a study of beta chain features in type 1 diabetes. Every isolated RNA sample was fully reverse transcribed, so sequencing captured expressed TCRB transcripts. Data came from immunoSEQ multiplex PCR; TCRdb stores just in-frame clones and leaves some out. The table lists some 330,000 clones, around 10% of them singletons, with around 0.015% in the top ten. Sequencing was performed on naive CD4+ T cells from blood. Every receptor here comes from a woman younger than 45 in good health.

The genes are TRBV29-1 and TRBJ2-5; 8 nucleotides agree with TRBD1. The CDR3 consists of 14 residues. The junction had 8 bases not matched to a gene; V was cut back by 4 bases and J by 4 bases. CDR1 is SQVTM and CDR2 is ANQGSEA in the germline V gene. The CDR3 sequence: CSVVRTGRGETQYF. CDR3 in DNA: TGCAGCGTTGTTAGGACAGGGCGCGGAGAGACCCAGTACTTC. The variable domain in full, with the rest retrieved from reference TRBV29-1 and TRBJ2-5, is SAVISQKPSRDICQRGTSLTIQCQVDSQVTMMFWYRQQPGQSLTLIATANQGSEATYESGFVIDKFPISRPNLTFSTLTVSNMSPEDSSIYLCSVVRTGRGETQYFGPGTRLLVL.

The chain links TRBV9 to TRBJ2-5; D remains unclear. Germline values: CDR1 SGDLS, CDR2 YYNGEE. The CDR3 runs to 19 residues. V gave up 2 bases and J gave up 5 bases, with 28 bases separating them. CDR3 residues: CASSVPPSSCSATGETQYF. CDR3 sequence (DNA): TGTGCCAGCAGCGTGCCTCCCTCGTCGTGCTCGGCTACCGGGGAGACCCAGTACTTC.

This clone was seen only a few times. The V gene is TRBV5-6, the J gene TRBJ2-1, with D possibly being TRBD2 (5 bases). This CDR3 has 16 residues. Trimming stripped 0 bases from V and 2 bases from J, with 12 bases between. Germline-derived CDR1 and CDR2 are SGHDT and YYEEEE. The CDR3 sequence: CASSLVAGTTYNEQFF. Written as DNA, the CDR3 is TGTGCCAGCAGCTTGGTTGCGGGTACTACCTACAATGAGCAGTTCTTC.

This clone turned up a few times. This chain connects TRBV19 to TRBJ2-7; D might be TRBD2 (6 bases). The germline V and J ends were trimmed by 2 bases and 3 bases, with 14 bases remaining between them. The germline CDR1 and CDR2 sequences are LNHDA and SQIVND (reference sequence). This CDR3 has 15 residues. The CDR3 loop reads CASSIMEGEFYEQYF. The CDR3 region has the DNA TGTGCCAGTAGTATAATGGAGGGAGAGTTCTACGAGCAGTACTTC.

This chain links TRBV7-2 with TRBJ2-1; 7 bases line up with TRBD1. J lost 7 bases, V lost 5 bases, and 11 bases had no gene match. The CDR3 contains 15 residues. Germline V gives CDR1 SGHTA, CDR2 FQGNSA. CDR3 in DNA: TGTGCCAGCAGCCGCCAGCCAGGGGGATCAAATGAGCAGTTCTTC. Encoded protein: CASSRQPGGSNEQFF.

The chain combines TRBV6-5 with TRBJ2-7; a possible D gene is TRBD2 (5 bases). Trimming pared 6 bases from V and 2 bases from J, leaving 11 bases between. The CDR3 runs 13 residues. Germline CDR1 reads MNHEY; CDR2 reads SVGAGI. The CDR3 reads CASSRGLAYEQYF. CDR3 sequence (DNA): TGTGCCAGCAGCCGAGGGCTAGCCTACGAGCAGTACTTC.

This clone has a handful of counts. The J gene is TRBJ1-4, the V gene TRBV28; D may be TRBD1 (6 bases). CDR1 is MDHEN, CDR2 SYDVKM, per germline. V gave up 6 bases and J gave up 11 bases, with 19 bases separating them. CDR3 length: 14 amino acids. The CDR3 sequence: CASSLDSASGKLFF. DNA for the CDR3: TGTGCCAGCAGCTTGGACAGCGCCTCTGGGAAACTGTTTTTT.

The J gene is TRBJ1-2, the V gene TRBV5-4; TRBD1 might be the D (6 bases). This CDR3 comprises 13 residues. Trimming cost V 0 bases and J 6 bases, with 9 bases left between them. Looked up from germline, CDR1 is SGHNT and CDR2 is YYREEE (reference sequence). This chain's CDR3 is CASSLEGVDGYTF. The CDR3 bases are TGTGCCAGCAGCTTGGAGGGGGTCGATGGCTACACCTTC. The full variable domain, in which reference TRBV5-4 and TRBJ1-2 provide the parts outside the CDR3, is ETGVTQSPTHLIKTRGQQVTLRCSSQSGHNTVSWYQQALGQGPQFIFQYYREEENGRGNFPPRFSGLQFPNYSSELNVNALELDDSALYLCASSLEGVDGYTFGSGTRLTVV.

This rearrangement joins TRBV2 to TRBJ1-4; TRBD1 agrees at 9 bases. Germline V gives CDR1 SNHLY, CDR2 FYNNEI. This CDR3 comprises 15 residues. With 6 bases clipped from V and 8 bases from J, the junction kept 10 bases outside the gene matches. The CDR3 region is CASSRADRGGEKLFF. CDR3 sequence (DNA): TGTGCCAGCAGCCGAGCGGACAGGGGTGGGGAAAAACTGTTTTTT.

This chain links TRBV11-2 with TRBJ1-2; 8 nucleotides match TRBD1. CDR3 length equals 13 residues. J was trimmed by 8 bases and V by 3 bases; bases with no gene match: 5. Germline-derived CDR1 and CDR2 are SGHAT and FQNNGV. CDR3 bases: TGTGCCAGCAGCTTCAGGGGGCTGGGGGGCTACACCTTC. Its translation is CASSFRGLGGYTF.

This rearrangement joins TRBV7-3 to TRBJ2-5, with no clear D. The CDR3 is 15 residues long. Germline V CDR1 and CDR2: SGHTA, FQGTGA. With 5 bases removed from V and 5 bases from J, the gap between germline ends came to 18 bases. DNA of the CDR3: TGTGCCAGCAGCCCTCGAGGTGGCAAGAGGGAGACCCAGTACTTC. This sequence encodes CASSPRGGKRETQYF.

The chain carries TRBV13 and TRBJ2-3, with TRBD2 identical over 13 bases. Losses at the gene ends were 5 bases for V and 2 bases for J; bases not matched to a gene: 19. The CDR3 has 21 amino acids. Germline CDR1 reads PRHDT; CDR2 reads FYEKMQ (reference sequence). Here the CDR3 DNA reads TGTGCCAGCAGCCTCCCGAGGACTAGCGGGAGAAGGGGGGCTACCACAGATACGCAGTATTTT. Amino acids: CASSLPRTSGRRGATTDTQYF.